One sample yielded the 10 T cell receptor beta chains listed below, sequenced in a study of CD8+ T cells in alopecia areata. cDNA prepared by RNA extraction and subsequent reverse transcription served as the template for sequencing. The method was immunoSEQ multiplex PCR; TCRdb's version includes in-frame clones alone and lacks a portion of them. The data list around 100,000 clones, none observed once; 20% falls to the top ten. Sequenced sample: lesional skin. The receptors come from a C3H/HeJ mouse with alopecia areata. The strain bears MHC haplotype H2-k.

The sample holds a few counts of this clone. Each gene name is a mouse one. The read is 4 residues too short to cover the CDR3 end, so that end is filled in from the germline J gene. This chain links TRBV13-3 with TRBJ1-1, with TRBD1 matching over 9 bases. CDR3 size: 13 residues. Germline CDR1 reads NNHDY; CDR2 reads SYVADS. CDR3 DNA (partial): TGTGCCAGCAGTCTAGGACAGGGGACA. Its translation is CASSLGQGT. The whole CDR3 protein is CASSLGQGTEVFF.

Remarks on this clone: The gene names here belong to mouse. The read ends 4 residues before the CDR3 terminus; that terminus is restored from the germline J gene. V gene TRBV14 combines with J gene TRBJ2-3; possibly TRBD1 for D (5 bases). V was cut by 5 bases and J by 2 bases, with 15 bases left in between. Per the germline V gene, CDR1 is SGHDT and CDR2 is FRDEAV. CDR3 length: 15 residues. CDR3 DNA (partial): TGTGCCAGCAGGGTCAGGGTCGCTACTGCAGAA. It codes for CASRVRVATAE. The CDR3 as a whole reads CASRVRVATAETLYF.

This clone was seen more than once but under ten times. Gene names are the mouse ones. The covered CDR3 bases are TGTGCCAGCAGTACGGGACTGGGGTCAGAA. Translation gives CASSTGLGSE. The CDR3, in full, reads CASSTGLGSETLYF. The chain is built from TRBV19 and TRBJ2-3, with 10 bases matching TRBD2. The CDR3 end is not reached by the read, which stops 4 residues before it; the germline J gene fills it in. J lost 4 bases, V lost 3 bases, and 2 bases had no gene match. The germline gives CDR1 FNHDT, CDR2 SITEND (reference sequence). The length of the CDR3 is 14 residues.

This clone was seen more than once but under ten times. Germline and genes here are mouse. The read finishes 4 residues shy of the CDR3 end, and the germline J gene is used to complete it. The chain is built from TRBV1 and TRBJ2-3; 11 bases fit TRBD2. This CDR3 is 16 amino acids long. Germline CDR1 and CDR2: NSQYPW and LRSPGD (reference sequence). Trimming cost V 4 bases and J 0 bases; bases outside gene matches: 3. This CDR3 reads CTCSEGLGESAETLYF. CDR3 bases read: TGCACCTGCAGTGAGGGACTGGGGGAGAGTGCAGAA.

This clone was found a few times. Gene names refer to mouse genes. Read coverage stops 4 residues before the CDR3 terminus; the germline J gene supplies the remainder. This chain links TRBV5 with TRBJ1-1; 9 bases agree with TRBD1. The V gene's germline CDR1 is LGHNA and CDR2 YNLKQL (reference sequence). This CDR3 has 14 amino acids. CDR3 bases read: TGTGCCAGCAGCCAAGGCCGGGACAGGGAA. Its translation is CASSQGRDRE. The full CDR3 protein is CASSQGRDREEVFF.

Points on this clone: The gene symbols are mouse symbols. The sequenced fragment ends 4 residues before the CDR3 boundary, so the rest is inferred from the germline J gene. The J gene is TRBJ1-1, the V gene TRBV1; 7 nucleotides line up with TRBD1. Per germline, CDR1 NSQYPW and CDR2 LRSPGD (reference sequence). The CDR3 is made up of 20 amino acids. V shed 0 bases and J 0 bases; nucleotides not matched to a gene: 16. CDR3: CTCSADSGGKPLKTNTEVFF. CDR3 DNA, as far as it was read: TGCACCTGCAGTGCAGATTCAGGGGGAAAACCCCTAAAAACAAACACA.

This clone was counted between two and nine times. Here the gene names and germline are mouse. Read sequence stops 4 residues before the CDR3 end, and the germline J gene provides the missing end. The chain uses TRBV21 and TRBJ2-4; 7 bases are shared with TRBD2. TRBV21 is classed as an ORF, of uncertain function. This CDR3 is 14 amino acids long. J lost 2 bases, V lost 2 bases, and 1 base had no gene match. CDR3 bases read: TGTGCTAGCAGTCAAACTGGGGTTCAAAAC. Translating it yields CASSQTGVQN. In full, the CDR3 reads CASSQTGVQNTLYF.

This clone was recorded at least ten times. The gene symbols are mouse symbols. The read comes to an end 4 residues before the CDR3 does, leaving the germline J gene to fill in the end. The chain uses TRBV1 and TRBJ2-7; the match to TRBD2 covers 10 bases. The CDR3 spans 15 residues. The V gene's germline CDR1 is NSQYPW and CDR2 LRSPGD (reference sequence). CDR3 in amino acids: CTCSADAGGAHEQYF. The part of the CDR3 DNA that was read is TGCACCTGCAGTGCAGACGCTGGGGGGGCGCAT.

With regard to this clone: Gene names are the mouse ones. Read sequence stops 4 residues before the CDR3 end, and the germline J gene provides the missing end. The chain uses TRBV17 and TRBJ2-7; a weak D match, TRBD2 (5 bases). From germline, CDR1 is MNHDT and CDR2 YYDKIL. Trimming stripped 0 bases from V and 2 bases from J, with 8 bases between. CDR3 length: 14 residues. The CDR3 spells CASSRDLGTYEQYF. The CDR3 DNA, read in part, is TGTGCTAGCAGTAGAGATCTGGGAACCTAT.

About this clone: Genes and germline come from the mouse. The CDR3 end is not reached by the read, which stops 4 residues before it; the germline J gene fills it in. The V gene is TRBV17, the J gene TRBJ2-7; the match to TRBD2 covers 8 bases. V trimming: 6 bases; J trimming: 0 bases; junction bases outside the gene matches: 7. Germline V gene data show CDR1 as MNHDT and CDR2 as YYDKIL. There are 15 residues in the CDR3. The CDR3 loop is CASSRDWRSSYEQYF. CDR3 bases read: TGTGCTAGCAGCCGGGACTGGCGAAGCTCCTAT.